This entry describes one T cell receptor beta chain. A much larger clone differs by one base, so this may be a read error. The CDR3 extends over 13 amino acids. A single record per CDR3 protein comes from TCRdb applying MiXCR to the reads. The sample lists roughly 300,000 distinct CDR3 sequences, under 30% occurring once. The source of the sample is a study of T cell repertoires in cytomegalovirus infection. Source material: PBMCs. This receptor was identified in a human donor in good health (CMV status not recorded). Some clones in this sample may be carry-over from other donors' samples. V is TRBV12-3 or TRBV12-4 and J is TRBJ2-1; D unclear. The CDR3 protein is CASMFISYNKQFF. CDR3 nucleotide sequence: TGTGCCAGCATGTTTATCTCCTACAATAAGCAGTTCTTC.